Presented here are 18 T cell receptor beta chains from one specimen sequenced in a study of cytomegalovirus exposure and HLA in healthy donors. The PCR was carried out with 60 Vbeta primers and 13 Jbeta primers. Assay used: immunoSEQ multiplex PCR; TCRdb lists only in-frame clones, some missing. This table has some 98,000 clones, roughly two thirds appearing once. The sample taken for sequencing was PBMCs. These receptors all come from a man between 50 and 59 years old in good health and CMV-seronegative.

The rearrangement links TRBV10-2 to TRBJ2-3; 7 bases fit TRBD1. The CDR3 extends over 14 amino acids. V shed 4 bases, J shed 3 bases, and the junction held 4 bases outside the gene matches. Germline V lookup: CDR1 WSHSY, CDR2 SAAADI. As DNA, the CDR3 is TGCGCCAGCAGTGTTACAGGGGATACAGATACGCAGTATTTT. This sequence encodes CASSVTGDTDTQYF.

The gene calls are TRBV7-6 and TRBJ2-7; 10 bases map to TRBD2. J was trimmed by 3 bases and V by 5 bases; bases with no gene match: 7. Germline V gene sequence: CDR1 SGHVS, CDR2 FNYEAQ. The CDR3 spans 15 residues. Here the CDR3 DNA reads TGTGCCAGCAGCCCCTTAGCGGGAGGTTTCTACGAGCAGTACTTC. Encoded protein: CASSPLAGGFYEQYF. The full variable domain, with the rest looked up from reference TRBV7-6 and TRBJ2-7, is GAGVSQSPRYKVTKRGQDVALRCDPISGHVSLYWYRQALGQGPEFLTYFNYEAQQDKSGLPNDRFSAERPEGSISTLTIQRTEQRDSAMYRCASSPLAGGFYEQYFGPGTRLTVT.

This clone occurred a few times. This sequence joins TRBV27 and TRBJ1-5; a weak D match, TRBD1 (6 bases). Deletions cut 4 bases from V and 3 bases from J, with 10 bases between. Germline V gene data show CDR1 as MNHEY and CDR2 as SMNVEV (reference sequence). The CDR3 is made up of 14 amino acids. The CDR3 sequence is CASSSQGYNQPQHF. CDR3 DNA sequence: TGTGCCAGCAGTTCTCAGGGGTACAATCAGCCCCAGCATTTT.

The chain recombines TRBV5-1 with TRBJ2-5, with D hard to call. Trimming took off 0 bases at V and 6 bases at J, with 12 bases between the two ends. The CDR3 runs 14 residues. Germline values: CDR1 SGHRS, CDR2 YFSETQ. Here the CDR3 reads CASSLVPQKKTQYF. The CDR3 DNA reads as TGCGCCAGCAGCTTGGTTCCCCAGAAAAAGACCCAGTACTTC.

The rearrangement links TRBV10-2 to TRBJ2-6; TRBD1 matches at 10 bases. Trimming removed 8 bases from V and 1 base from J; junction bases left unmatched: 5. This CDR3 spans 16 amino acids. CDR1 WSHSY and CDR2 SAAADI come from the germline V gene. In nucleotides, the CDR3 is TGCGCCAGCGGGACAGGGGCTGTTTCTGGGGCCAACGTCCTGACTTTC. It codes for CASGTGAVSGANVLTF.

A few counts support this clone. The J gene is TRBJ2-7, the V gene TRBV19; 9 bases match TRBD1. Losses at the gene ends were 5 bases for V and 3 bases for J; bases not matched to a gene: 8. Germline values: CDR1 LNHDA, CDR2 SQIVND (reference sequence). The CDR3 has 15 amino acids. Here the CDR3 DNA reads TGTGCCAGTAGTTTGGCAGGACAGGGGTTCTACGAGCAGTACTTC. It yields the protein CASSLAGQGFYEQYF.

Here the CDR3 DNA reads TGTGCCAGCAGTTTGGGTCTGACTAGCGGGGGGGAAGAGACCCAGTACTTC. This translates into CASSLGLTSGGEETQYF. This rearrangement joins TRBV28 to TRBJ2-5, with 14 bases fitting TRBD2. V was clipped by 3 bases and J by 3 bases; unmatched bases: 6. CDR1 and CDR2 from the germline V gene are MDHEN and SYDVKM. The CDR3 covers 17 residues.

The chain is built from TRBV6-5 and TRBJ1-6; unclear D gene. Germline CDR1 reads MNHEY; CDR2 reads SVGAGI. CDR3 length: 14 residues. V lost 6 bases and J 6 bases, leaving 12 bases between the germline ends. The DNA for the CDR3 is TGTGCCAGCAGCCCCTGGAGTTTTAATTCACCCCTCCACTTT. Amino acids: CASSPWSFNSPLHF.

This chain's CDR3 is CASSHPGTGGLYGYTF. In nucleotides, the CDR3 is TGTGCCAGCAGCCATCCCGGGACAGGGGGACTCTATGGCTACACCTTC. The gene calls are TRBV11-1 and TRBJ1-2; 11 positions match TRBD1. V was pared by 5 bases and J by 4 bases, with 9 bases of the junction left unmatched. The CDR3 is 16 amino acids. Germline CDR1 SGHAT, CDR2 FQDESV (reference sequence).

The chain combines TRBV5-1 with TRBJ2-1; 15 bases are a match to TRBD2. With V trimmed by 2 bases and J by 0 bases, 9 bases remained unmatched. Germline V gives CDR1 SGHRS, CDR2 YFSETQ. This CDR3 comprises 20 residues. CDR3 region: CASSFAPGTSGGSSYNEQFF. Written as DNA, the CDR3 is TGCGCCAGCAGCTTCGCACCCGGGACTAGCGGGGGGAGCTCCTACAATGAGCAGTTCTTC.

The chain carries TRBV13 and TRBJ2-1; D not certain. Between the trimmed V and J ends, which lost 1 base and 2 bases, there was a span of 3 bases. CDR1 is PRHDT and CDR2 is FYEKMQ in the germline V gene (reference sequence). The CDR3 has 13 residues. This CDR3 is CASSLATYNEQFF. CDR3 in DNA: TGTGCCAGCAGCTTAGCTACCTACAATGAGCAGTTCTTC.

This clone was counted only a few times. Here the CDR3 reads CASSWDRGFYEQYF. CDR3 in DNA: TGTGCCAGCAGCTGGGACAGGGGGTTCTACGAGCAGTACTTC. This chain uses TRBV7-2 with TRBJ2-7; 11 bases agree with TRBD1. This CDR3 comprises 14 residues. V trimming: 4 bases; J trimming: 3 bases; junction bases outside the gene matches: 2. Germline CDR1 SGHTA, CDR2 FQGNSA.

The chain couples TRBV5-4 to TRBJ1-1, with 7 bases matching TRBD1. CDR1 and CDR2 (germline): SGHNT, YYREEE (reference sequence). Trimming at V came to 8 bases and at J to 5 bases, leaving 6 bases not matched to a gene. The CDR3 sequence is 12 residues long. CDR3 sequence: CASTQGRTEAFF. The CDR3 DNA reads TGTGCCAGTACACAGGGGCGGACTGAAGCTTTCTTT.

The rearrangement uses TRBV9 and TRBJ2-3; D uncertain. V lost 0 bases, J lost 5 bases, and 4 bases lay in between. Per the germline V gene, CDR1 is SGDLS and CDR2 is YYNGEE. The CDR3 extends over 12 amino acids. The CDR3 DNA sequence: TGTGCCAGCAGCGTAGATATAGATACGCAGTATTTT. This gives the protein CASSVDIDTQYF.

This chain connects TRBV7-6 to TRBJ1-3, with D unresolved. CDR1 and CDR2 (germline): SGHVS, FNYEAQ. This CDR3 contains 15 residues. Trimming cost V 4 bases and J 0 bases, with 10 bases left between them. The CDR3 loop reads CASSSLFSSGNTIYF. CDR3 nucleotides: TGTGCCAGCAGCTCTTTGTTTTCCTCTGGAAACACCATATATTTT.

The chain combines TRBV18 with TRBJ1-5, with a possible D match to TRBD1 (6 bases). The CDR3 contains 15 residues. Trimming stripped 4 bases from V and 0 bases from J, with 10 bases between. Germline CDR1 KGHSH, CDR2 LQKENI. The CDR3 nucleotides are TGTGCCAGCTCACTAGACAGGTATAGCAATCAGCCCCAGCATTTT. Amino acids: CASSLDRYSNQPQHF.

This clone was seen only once. The rearrangement links TRBV6-6 to TRBJ2-7, with D possibly TRBD2 on 5 matching bases. The germline V gene has CDR1 MNHNY and CDR2 SVGAGI (reference sequence). V was clipped by 10 bases and J by 2 bases, with 18 bases between them. The CDR3 length is 14 residues. The DNA of the CDR3 is TGTGCCACCTCTGGGAGTTCTCCACCCTACGAGCAGTACTTC. Protein sequence: CATSGSSPPYEQYF.

V and J are TRBV14 and TRBJ2-1; D not certain. In germline, CDR1 is SGHDN, CDR2 FVKESK. This CDR3 has 13 residues. V lost 0 bases, J lost 9 bases, and 9 bases lay in between. CDR3 in amino acids: CASSQDLSSEQFF. Here the CDR3 DNA reads TGTGCCAGCAGCCAAGATCTATCGAGTGAGCAGTTCTTC.